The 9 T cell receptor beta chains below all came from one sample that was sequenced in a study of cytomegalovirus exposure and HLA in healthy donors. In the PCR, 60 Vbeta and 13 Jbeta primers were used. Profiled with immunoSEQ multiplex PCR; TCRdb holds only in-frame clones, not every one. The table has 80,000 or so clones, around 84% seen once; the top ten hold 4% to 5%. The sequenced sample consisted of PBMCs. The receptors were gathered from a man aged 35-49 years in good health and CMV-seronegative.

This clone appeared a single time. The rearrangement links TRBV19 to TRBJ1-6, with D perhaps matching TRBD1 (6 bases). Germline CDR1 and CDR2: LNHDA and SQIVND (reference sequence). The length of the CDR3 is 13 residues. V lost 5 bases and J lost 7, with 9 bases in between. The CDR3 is CASSLTGNSPLHF. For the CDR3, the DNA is TGTGCCAGTAGTTTGACAGGAAATTCACCCCTCCACTTT.

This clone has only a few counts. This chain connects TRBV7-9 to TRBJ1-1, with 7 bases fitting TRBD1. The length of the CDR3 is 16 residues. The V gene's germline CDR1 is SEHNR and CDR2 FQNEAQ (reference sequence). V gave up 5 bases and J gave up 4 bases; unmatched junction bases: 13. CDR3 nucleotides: TGTGCCAGCAGCCGGGGTTGGGGACAGCAGCCCACTGAAGCTTTCTTT. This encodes CASSRGWGQQPTEAFF.

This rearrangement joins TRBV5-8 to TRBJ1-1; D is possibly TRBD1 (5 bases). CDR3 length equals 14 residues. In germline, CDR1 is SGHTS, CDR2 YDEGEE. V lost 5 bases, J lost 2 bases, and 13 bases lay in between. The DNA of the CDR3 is TGTGCCAGCAGGTTCCGGGGGAGAAACACTGAAGCTTTCTTT. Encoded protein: CASRFRGRNTEAFF.

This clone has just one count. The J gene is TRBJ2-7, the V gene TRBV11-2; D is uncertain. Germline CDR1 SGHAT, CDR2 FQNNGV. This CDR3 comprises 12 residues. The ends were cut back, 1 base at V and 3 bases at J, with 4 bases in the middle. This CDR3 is CASSLAGYEQYF. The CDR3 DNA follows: TGTGCCAGCAGCTTAGCCGGCTACGAGCAGTACTTC.

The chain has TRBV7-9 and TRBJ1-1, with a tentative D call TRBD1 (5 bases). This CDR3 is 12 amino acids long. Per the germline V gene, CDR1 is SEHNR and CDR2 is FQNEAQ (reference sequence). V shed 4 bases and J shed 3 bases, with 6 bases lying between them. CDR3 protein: CASSWGDTEAFF. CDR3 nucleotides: TGTGCCAGCAGCTGGGGGGACACTGAAGCTTTCTTT.

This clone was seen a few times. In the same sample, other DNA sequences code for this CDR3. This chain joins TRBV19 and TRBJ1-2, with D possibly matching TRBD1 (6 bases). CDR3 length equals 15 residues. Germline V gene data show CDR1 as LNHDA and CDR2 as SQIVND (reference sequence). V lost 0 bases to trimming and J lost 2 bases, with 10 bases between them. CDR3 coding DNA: TGTGCCAGTAGTATAGATCAAGACAGGAACTATGGCTACACCTTC. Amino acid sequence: CASSIDQDRNYGYTF. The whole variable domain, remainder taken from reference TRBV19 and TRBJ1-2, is DGGITQSPKYLFRKEGQNVTLSCEQNLNHDAMYWYRQDPGQGLRLIYYSQIVNDFQKGDIAEGYSVSREKKESFPLTVTSAQKNPTAFYLCASSIDQDRNYGYTFGSGTRLTVV.

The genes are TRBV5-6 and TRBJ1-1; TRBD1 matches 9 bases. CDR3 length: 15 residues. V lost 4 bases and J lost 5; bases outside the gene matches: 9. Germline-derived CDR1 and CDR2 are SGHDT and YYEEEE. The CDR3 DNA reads TGTGCCAGCAGCCCGGCAGGACAGGGGATAACTGAAGCTTTCTTT. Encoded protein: CASSPAGQGITEAFF.

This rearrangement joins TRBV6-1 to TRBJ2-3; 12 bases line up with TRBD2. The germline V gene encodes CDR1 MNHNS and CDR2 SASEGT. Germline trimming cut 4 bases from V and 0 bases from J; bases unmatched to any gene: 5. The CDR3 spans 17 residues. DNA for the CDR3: TGTGCCAGCAGTGGGACTAGCGGGATACCGAGCACAGATACGCAGTATTTT. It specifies CASSGTSGIPSTDTQYF.

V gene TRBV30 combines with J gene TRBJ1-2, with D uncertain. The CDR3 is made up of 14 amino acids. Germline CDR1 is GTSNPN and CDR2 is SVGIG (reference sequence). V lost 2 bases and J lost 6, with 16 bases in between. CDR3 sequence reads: CAWSLFKGGNGYTF. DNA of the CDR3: TGTGCCTGGAGTCTCTTTAAGGGAGGGAATGGCTACACCTTC.